This T cell receptor beta chain came from a study of cytomegalovirus exposure and HLA in healthy donors. Overall study context: Out of around 360 genotyped donors, around 80% belonged to the Caucasian-associated ancestry cluster.

Primers for the PCR totalled 60 Vbeta and 13 Jbeta. Method: immunoSEQ multiplex PCR; TCRdb's copy keeps in-frame clones and lacks some. The data hold more than 100,000 clones, with over 60% observed a single time. This CDR3 contains 16 residues. Trimming removed 1 base at V and 2 bases at J, with 14 bases between. CDR1 is LGHNA and CDR2 is YNFKEQ in the germline V gene. The chain uses TRBV4-2 and TRBJ1-2; perhaps TRBD1 as D (5 bases). Sequencing was performed on PBMCs. This TCR came from a woman aged 25-40 years in good health and CMV-seropositive. The CDR3 bases are TGTGCCAGCAGCCAAGGGGACCATGCGGGGAACTATGGCTACACCTTC. It yields the protein CASSQGDHAGNYGYTF.